The 8 T cell receptor beta chains listed next were all sequenced from one sample in a study of post-analysis software for immune sequencing data. No cognate antigen is known for these TCRs. Unique molecular identifiers were present in the TCR beta cDNA libraries. TCRdb reanalysed the PCR reads using MiXCR and keeps one entry per CDR3 protein. The profile shows approximately 400,000 distinct CDR3 sequences, roughly 35% of them singletons. Study-wide results and limits: Included in a set of four or five TRBV segments more frequent in patients than controls were TRBV5-6, TRBV5-1 and TRBV20-1.

Sequencing input: blood. These receptors originate from a girl aged 10 to 17 with multiple sclerosis.

This clonotype was seen only a few times. The V call is TRBV7-2, the J call TRBJ2-3; D may correspond to TRBD1 or TRBD2 (6 bases each). This CDR3 comprises 15 residues. Between the trimmed V and J ends, which lost 5 bases and 1 base, there was a span of 13 bases. Germline V lookup: CDR1 SGHTA, CDR2 FQGNSA. The CDR3 protein is CASSLGGKRTDTQYF. The CDR3 coding sequence is TGTGCCAGCAGCCTAGGGGGGAAGCGCACAGATACGCAGTATTTT.

Only a few counts were recorded for this clonotype. The chain joins TRBV29-1 to TRBJ2-1; weak D call: TRBD2 (5 bases). The length of the CDR3 is 16 residues. With 3 bases removed from V and 0 bases from J, the gap between germline ends came to 15 bases. Germline lookup yields CDR1 SQVTM and CDR2 ANQGSEA. The CDR3 region is CSVDGLDPSSYNEQFF. In DNA form, the CDR3 reads TGCAGCGTTGACGGACTGGACCCTAGCTCCTACAATGAGCAGTTCTTC.

This clonotype appeared once. The chain recombines TRBV20-1 with TRBJ2-1; D remains unclear. In germline, CDR1 is DFQATT, CDR2 SNEGSKA (reference sequence). The CDR3 consists of 14 residues. V was shortened by 4 bases and J by 13 bases, with 23 bases between the two germline ends. The CDR3 bases are TGCAGTGCTACCATAGGCTCCGGAAAAGAGACCCAGTTCTTC. Encoded protein: CSATIGSGKETQFF.

In this sample, this clonotype turned up a few times. The rearrangement joins TRBV7-2 to TRBJ2-1; TRBD2 aligns across 7 bases. Germline V gene data show CDR1 as SGHTA and CDR2 as FQGNSA. The CDR3 is made up of 16 amino acids. Trimming removed 3 bases from V and 4 bases from J; junction bases left unmatched: 9. The CDR3 reads CASSLLAGALYNEQFF. The DNA of the CDR3 is TGTGCCAGCAGCTTGTTAGCGGGCGCGCTATACAATGAGCAGTTCTTC.

This clonotype was recorded a few times. The chain uses TRBV20-1 and TRBJ2-1; D tentatively fits TRBD1 or TRBD2 (5 bases each). The CDR3 is made up of 14 amino acids. Deletions cut 0 bases from V and 3 bases from J, with 9 bases between. Germline V gene sequence: CDR1 DFQATT, CDR2 SNEGSKA (reference sequence). CDR3 sequence: CSARDRERYNEQFF. CDR3 coding DNA: TGCAGTGCTAGAGACAGGGAGCGCTACAATGAGCAGTTCTTC.

The chain employs TRBV27 and TRBJ2-5; the D gene is possibly TRBD2 (5 bases). Trimming shortened V by 7 bases and J by 5 bases, and 14 bases separated the two germline ends. This CDR3 comprises 13 residues. Germline V gene sequence: CDR1 MNHEY, CDR2 SMNVEV (reference sequence). The CDR3 spells CASMGAGVETQYF. In DNA form, the CDR3 reads TGTGCCAGCATGGGAGCTGGTGTGGAGACCCAGTACTTC.

The chain employs TRBV7-2 and TRBJ2-1; a weak D match, TRBD2 (6 bases). This CDR3 has 15 residues. The germline V gene encodes CDR1 SGHTA and CDR2 FQGNSA. Trimming left V 5 bases short and J 4 bases short, with 15 bases between. CDR3 DNA: TGTGCCAGCAGCGCCGGGACTTGGATATACAATGAGCAGTTCTTC. Protein: CASSAGTWIYNEQFF.

This chain connects TRBV20-1 to TRBJ2-1; 7 bases line up with TRBD2. Trimming took 0 bases from V and 8 from J; bases not matched to a gene: 28. This CDR3 comprises 21 residues. Per germline, CDR1 DFQATT and CDR2 SNEGSKA (reference sequence). The CDR3 loop reads CSARDGLGLLSLGGGVDEQFF. Here the CDR3 DNA reads TGCAGTGCTAGAGATGGACTGGGTTTACTTTCCTTGGGCGGGGGTGTGGATGAGCAGTTCTTC.